The present entry profiles one TCR beta chain with its context. The target antigen is unknown. These data come from a study of T cell responses to AZD1222 COVID-19 vaccine. Data came from immunoSEQ multiplex PCR; TCRdb stores just in-frame clones and leaves some out. The sample carries 100,000 to 140,000 clones, around nine tenths recorded once. The study, taken as a whole, reports: Within unmutated variant regions lay the reported targets of nearly half of spike-specific TCRs. Seropositivity was recorded at baseline in only a handful of AZD1222 recipients. Spike-specific TCR breadth rose after two AZD1222 doses, and depth rose as well. Donors were chiefly white British, with a greater number of females, and clonal diversity was perhaps underestimated.

Germline lookup yields CDR1 GTSNPN and CDR2 SVGIG (reference sequence). Trimming removed 0 bases at V and 8 bases at J, with 7 bases between. This CDR3 is 11 amino acids long. The TCR originated in an adult who received the AZD1222 COVID-19 vaccine. Material: peripheral blood, obtained 28 days after the second AZD1222 dose. V is TRBV30 and J is TRBJ1-2; D is undetermined. CDR3 amino acids: CAWSVLGGYTF. In DNA, the CDR3 is TGTGCCTGGAGTGTCTTAGGCGGCTACACCTTC. The whole variable domain, filled in from reference TRBV30 and TRBJ1-2, reads SQTIHQWPATLVQPVGSPLSLECTVEGTSNPNLYWYRQAAGRGLQLLFYSVGIGQISSEVPQNLSASRPQDRQFILSSKKLLLSDSGFYLCAWSVLGGYTFGSGTRLTVV.